The clone carrying this TCR beta chain has only one observation. Clones were sequenced by immunoSEQ multiplex PCR, and TCRdb holds only the in-frame ones, with some missing. Found here are roughly 1,500,000 clones, around 98% of them singletons; the top ten hold approximately 0.44%. The source of the sample is a study of shared clonotypes between healthy human individuals. Study at large: Samples came from two female and a few male donors aged 18 to 49. Per-donor plates numbered three CD4 naive, three CD4 memory, two CD8 naive and one CD8 memory.

CDR3 length: 13 residues. Per germline, CDR1 SEHNR and CDR2 FQNEAQ (reference sequence). V gave up 5 bases and J gave up 3 bases; unmatched junction bases: 4. This TCR came from a man aged 25-45 years in good health. The rearrangement uses TRBV7-9 and TRBJ2-7; 7 bases agree with TRBD1. Material for sequencing was naive CD4+ T cells sorted from blood. Subset denoted: CD45RA+ positively selected. The CDR3 DNA reads as TGTGCCAGCAGCCAAGACAGGGTCTACGAGCAGTACTTC. Its protein is CASSQDRVYEQYF.